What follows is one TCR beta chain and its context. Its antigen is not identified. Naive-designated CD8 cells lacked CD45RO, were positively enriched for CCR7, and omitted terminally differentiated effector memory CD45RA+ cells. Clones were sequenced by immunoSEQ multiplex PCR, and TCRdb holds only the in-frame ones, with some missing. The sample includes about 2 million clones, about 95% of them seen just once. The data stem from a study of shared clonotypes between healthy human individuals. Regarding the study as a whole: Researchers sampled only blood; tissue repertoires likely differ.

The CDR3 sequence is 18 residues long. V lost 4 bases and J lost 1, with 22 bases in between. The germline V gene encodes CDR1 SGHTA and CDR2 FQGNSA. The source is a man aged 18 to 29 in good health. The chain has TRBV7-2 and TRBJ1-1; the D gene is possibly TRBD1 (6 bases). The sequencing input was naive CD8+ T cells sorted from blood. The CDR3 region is CASSSRGGGAFWNTEAFF. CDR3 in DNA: TGTGCCAGCAGCTCCCGAGGGGGGGGCGCGTTCTGGAACACTGAAGCTTTCTTT. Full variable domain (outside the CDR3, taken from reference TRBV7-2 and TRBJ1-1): GAGVSQSPSNKVTEKGKDVELRCDPISGHTALYWYRQSLGQGLEFLIYFQGNSAPDKSGLPSDRFSAERTGGSVSTLTIQRTQQEDSAVYLCASSSRGGGAFWNTEAFFGQGTRLTVV.